This TCR beta chain was documented in a study of shared clonotypes between healthy human individuals. The CDR3 runs 12 residues. Germline V gene sequence: CDR1 MGHRA, CDR2 YSYEKL. A deep-level run was used for the assay. Generated by immunoSEQ multiplex PCR, the TCRdb table keeps only in-frame clones and is missing some. The data contain about 2 million clones, roughly 95% of them singletons. On this clone: The antigen remains unidentified. Mismatch with germline at one junction end may stem from a read error.

Study-wide results and caveats: Shared across a handful of donors were around 5% of the naive CD4 clonotypes.

Positive CCR7 selection of CD45RO-negative cells yielded the naive CD8 cells, and terminally differentiated effector memory CD45RA+ cells were excluded. The sequencing sample was made of naive CD8+ T cells sorted from blood. The chain combines TRBV4-1 with TRBJ1-1; D possibly corresponds to TRBD1 (5 bases). The receptor's source is a man aged 18 to 35 in good health. The CDR3 DNA reads as TGCGCCAGCAGCCAAGGGACGGGGGACTTTTTTTTT. Translating gives CASSQGTGDFFF.